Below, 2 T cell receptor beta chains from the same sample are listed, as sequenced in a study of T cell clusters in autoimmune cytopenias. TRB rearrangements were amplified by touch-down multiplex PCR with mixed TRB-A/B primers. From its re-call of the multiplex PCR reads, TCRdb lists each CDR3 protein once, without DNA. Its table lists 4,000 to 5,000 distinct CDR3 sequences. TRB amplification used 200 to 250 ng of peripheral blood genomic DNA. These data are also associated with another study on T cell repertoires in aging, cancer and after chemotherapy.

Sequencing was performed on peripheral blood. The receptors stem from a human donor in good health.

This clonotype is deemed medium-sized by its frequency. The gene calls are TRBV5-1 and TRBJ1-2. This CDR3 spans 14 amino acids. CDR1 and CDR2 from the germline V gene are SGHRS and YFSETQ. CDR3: CASSLVVQAEGYTF.

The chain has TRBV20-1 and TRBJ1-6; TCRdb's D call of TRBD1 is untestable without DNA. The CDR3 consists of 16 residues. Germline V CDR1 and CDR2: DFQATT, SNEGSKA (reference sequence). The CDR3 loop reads CSARDERGWKNSPLHF.